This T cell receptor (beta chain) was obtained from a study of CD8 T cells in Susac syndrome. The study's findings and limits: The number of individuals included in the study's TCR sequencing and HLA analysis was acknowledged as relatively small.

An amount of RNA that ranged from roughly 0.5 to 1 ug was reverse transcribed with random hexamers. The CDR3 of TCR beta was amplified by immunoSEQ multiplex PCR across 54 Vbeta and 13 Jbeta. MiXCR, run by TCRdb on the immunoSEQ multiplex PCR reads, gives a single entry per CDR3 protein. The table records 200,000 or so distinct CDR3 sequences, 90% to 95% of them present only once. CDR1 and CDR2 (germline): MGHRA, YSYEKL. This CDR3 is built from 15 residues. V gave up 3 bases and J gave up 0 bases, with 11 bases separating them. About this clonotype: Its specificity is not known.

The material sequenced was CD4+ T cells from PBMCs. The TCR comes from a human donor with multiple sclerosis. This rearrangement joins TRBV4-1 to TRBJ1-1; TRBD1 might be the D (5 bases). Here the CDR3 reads CASSQGGGLNTEAFF. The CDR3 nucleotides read TGCGCCAGCAGCCAGGGGGGGGGATTGAACACTGAAGCTTTCTTT.